Listed below are T cell receptor beta chains from one sample, sequenced in a study of type 1 and type 2 diabetes patients. TCRdb analysed the multiplex PCR reads with MiXCR anew, one entry per CDR3 protein. The sample contains 250,000 to 300,000 distinct CDR3 sequences, 40% to 50% of which appear only once. The material sequenced was peripheral blood mononuclear cells (PBMCs). The receptors originated from a man between 18 and 35 years old with type 2 diabetes. CDR3s leave out the opening cysteine and the closing phenylalanine or tryptophan. A D gene is named only where the DNA matches it firmly. Some rows have no size entry. The others give once, few or many, or a class for an expanded clone.

clone size | J gene | V gene | D gene | CDR3 protein
. | TRBJ2-7 | TRBV2 | TRBD1 | ASRQGSSNEQY
few | TRBJ1-4 | TRBV7-2 | TRBD1 | ASSLSGQGVKLF
. | TRBJ1-6 | TRBV20-1 | TRBD1 | SARGEASNSPLH
. | TRBJ1-1 | TRBV24-1 | TRBD1 | ATSDDRDRDVCF
. | TRBJ2-7 | TRBV7-4 | TRBD2 | ASSYFKRGAYEQY
. | TRBJ2-2 | TRBV7-3 | . | ASSLLARSTGELF
. | TRBJ1-1 | TRBV7-2 | . | ASSVQGLRTEAL
. | TRBJ2-1 | TRBV4-1 | TRBD1 | ASSQERDSPSREQF
. | TRBJ2-1 | TRBV19 | TRBD2 | ASSRTGTSANSEQF
. | TRBJ1-2 | TRBV12-3/TRBV12-4 | . | ASSVEQGYYGYT
. | TRBJ1-4 | TRBV30 | . | AWSWGGYEKLF
. | TRBJ2-2 | TRBV2 | . | ASTQLANTGELF
. | TRBJ1-1 | TRBV20-1 | TRBD1 | SAREPGQGNTEAF
. | TRBJ2-5 | TRBV12-3/TRBV12-4 | . | ASSSLGGGSQETQY
few | TRBJ2-7 | TRBV20-1 | . | SARDDDGSYEQY
. | TRBJ1-2 | TRBV28 | . | ASSFEGGWGYT
few | TRBJ2-1 | TRBV20-1 | TRBD2 | SARFSGSRYNEQF
. | TRBJ1-2 | TRBV24-1 | . | ATSDRGRGFHGYT
. | TRBJ2-5 | TRBV28 | . | ASSSWENTWGETQY